This entry lists 12 T cell receptor beta chains sequenced from one sample in a study of control samples from healthy donors and cancer patients. The table came from immunoSEQ multiplex PCR; TCRdb's copy has only in-frame clones and leaves some out. The sample consists of 120,000 to 150,000 clones, around nine tenths of them appearing once. The sequenced sample was blood. The receptors derive from a man aged 25-45 years in good health.

This CDR3 reads CASSQEIQGRLAGSNEQFF. DNA of the CDR3: TGCGCCAGCAGCCAAGAGATTCAAGGCCGACTAGCGGGAAGCAATGAGCAGTTCTTC. This chain links TRBV4-3 with TRBJ2-1, with TRBD2 identical over 11 bases. CDR1 and CDR2 (germline): LGHNA, YSLEER. Trimming cost V 0 bases and J 6 bases; bases outside gene matches: 13. This CDR3 comprises 19 residues.

The rearrangement joins TRBV5-4 to TRBJ2-7; 7 positions agree with TRBD1. Trimming took 4 bases from V and 3 from J; bases not matched to a gene: 7. The germline gives CDR1 SGHNT, CDR2 YYREEE (reference sequence). This CDR3 region has 14 residues. The chain's CDR3 is CASSHRDSVYEQYF. The CDR3, as DNA: TGTGCCAGCAGCCACCGGGACAGTGTCTACGAGCAGTACTTC.

CDR3 nucleotides: TGTGCCAGCAGCTTCTCTGGCAGGGGTGGCTACACCTTC. Its translation: CASSFSGRGGYTF. The rearrangement links TRBV11-2 to TRBJ1-2; a possible D gene is TRBD1 (6 bases). The CDR3 consists of 13 residues. Trimming stripped 3 bases from V and 7 bases from J, with 12 bases between. Germline CDR1 is SGHAT and CDR2 is FQNNGV. The complete variable domain, with remaining parts taken from reference TRBV11-2 and TRBJ1-2, reads EAGVAQSPRYKIIEKRQSVAFWCNPISGHATLYWYQQILGQGPKLLIQFQNNGVVDDSQLPKDRFSAERLKGVDSTLKIQPAKLEDSAVYLCASSFSGRGGYTFGSGTRLTVV.

The chain has TRBV24-1 and TRBJ2-2, with TRBD2 matching 10 bases. This CDR3 region has 13 residues. V lost 9 bases, J lost 6 bases, and 3 bases stayed unmatched. CDR1 and CDR2 (germline): KGHDR, SFDVKD. CDR3 in amino acids: CATRGLAPGELFF. In DNA form, the CDR3 reads TGTGCCACCCGGGGACTAGCGCCCGGGGAGCTGTTTTTT.

This clone was seen just once. The rearrangement uses TRBV28 and TRBJ2-1, with TRBD2 as a possible D gene (6 bases). The CDR3 runs 14 residues. Between the trimmed V and J ends, which lost 8 bases and 2 bases, there was a span of 13 bases. Germline V gives CDR1 MDHEN, CDR2 SYDVKM. CDR3: CASGWPGAYNEQFF. CDR3 bases: TGTGCCAGCGGGTGGCCGGGGGCCTACAATGAGCAGTTCTTC.

Note on this clone: Other DNA sequences within the sample encode an identical CDR3. This chain links TRBV27 with TRBJ1-2, with TRBD1 matching 7 bases. Trimming took 0 bases from V and 5 from J; bases not matched to a gene: 12. CDR1 and CDR2 (germline): MNHEY, SMNVEV (reference sequence). The CDR3 loop spans 17 amino acids. The CDR3 bases are TGTGCCAGCAGTTTATCGAGAGACGGAAGGGGGCGGTATGGCTACACCTTC. This translates into CASSLSRDGRGRYGYTF.

The chain is built from TRBV10-3 and TRBJ2-7; 12 bases line up with TRBD1. Germline-derived CDR1 and CDR2 are ENHRY and SYGVKD. With V trimmed by 2 bases and J by 3 bases, 8 bases remained unmatched. The CDR3 covers 17 residues. The CDR3 reads CAISETSGQGAIYEQYF. The CDR3 nucleotides read TGTGCCATCAGTGAGACTTCGGGACAGGGGGCGATCTACGAGCAGTACTTC.

This clone was observed once. CDR3 loop: CASSQTTGVIQPQHF. DNA of the CDR3: TGCGCCAGCAGCCAAACGACAGGGGTGATTCAGCCCCAGCATTTT. The J gene is TRBJ1-5, the V gene TRBV4-1, with 8 positions matching TRBD1. V shed 2 bases, J shed 6 bases, and the junction held 6 bases outside the gene matches. This CDR3 region has 15 residues. Germline lookup yields CDR1 MGHRA and CDR2 YSYEKL.

The CDR3 DNA sequence: TGTGCCAGTAGTAGGAAGGGAGCCGGGGCCAACGTCCTGACTTTC. It codes for CASSRKGAGANVLTF. The V and J genes are TRBV19 and TRBJ2-6; D perhaps matches TRBD2 (5 bases). CDR3 size: 15 residues. The V gene's germline CDR1 is LNHDA and CDR2 SQIVND (reference sequence). Trimming shortened V by 4 bases and J by 4 bases, and 11 bases separated the two germline ends.

The chain is built from TRBV4-2 and TRBJ2-1; a weak D match, TRBD1 (6 bases). V shed 1 base and J shed 0 bases, with 13 bases lying between them. The germline V gene encodes CDR1 LGHNA and CDR2 YNFKEQ. CDR3 size: 17 residues. The CDR3 loop is CASSQGGHKSSYNEQFF. DNA for the CDR3: TGTGCCAGCAGCCAAGGGGGGCACAAGAGCTCCTACAATGAGCAGTTCTTC.

This CDR3 is CASSQGTHTEAFF. DNA for the CDR3: TGTGCCAGCAGCCAAGGGACACACACTGAAGCTTTCTTT. The chain employs TRBV3-1 (or the pseudogene TRBV3-2) and TRBJ1-1; TRBD1 might be the D (5 bases). The germline V gene encodes CDR1 LGHDT and CDR2 YNNKEL (reference sequence). The CDR3 is made up of 13 amino acids. V was shortened by 1 base and J by 3 bases, with 6 bases between the two germline ends.

This clone has only a few counts. The CDR3 sequence: CASSQGAKGQPQHF. The DNA of the CDR3 is TGTGCCAGCAGTCAGGGGGCGAAAGGTCAGCCCCAGCATTTT. The V gene is TRBV6-5, the J gene TRBJ1-5, with TRBD1 identical over 8 bases. V was pared by 5 bases and J by 6 bases, with 6 bases of the junction left unmatched. CDR3 size: 14 residues. Germline V gene sequence: CDR1 MNHEY, CDR2 SVGAGI.